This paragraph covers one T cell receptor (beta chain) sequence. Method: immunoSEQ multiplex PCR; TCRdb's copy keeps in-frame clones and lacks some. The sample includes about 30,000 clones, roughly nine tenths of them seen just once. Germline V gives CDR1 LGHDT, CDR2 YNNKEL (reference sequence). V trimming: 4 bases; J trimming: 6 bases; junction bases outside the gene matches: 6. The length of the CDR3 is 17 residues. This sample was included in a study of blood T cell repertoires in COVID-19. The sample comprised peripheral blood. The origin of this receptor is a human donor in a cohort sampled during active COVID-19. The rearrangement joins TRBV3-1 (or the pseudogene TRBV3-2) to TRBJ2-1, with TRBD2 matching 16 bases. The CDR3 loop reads CASSPIGTSGRVNEQFF. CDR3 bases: TGTGCCAGCAGCCCTATCGGGACTAGCGGGAGGGTCAATGAGCAGTTCTTC.